This record covers a single TCR beta chain. This sample is part of a study of identical twins. TCRdb fed the 5' RACE reads into MiXCR, producing one record per CDR3 protein. The table lists 200,000 to 250,000 distinct CDR3 sequences, about 7.5% of them singletons. The sample also formed part of further work on yellow fever vaccine responses in identical twins.

This TCR came from a woman under 30 in good health. The sample taken for sequencing was memory (CD45RO+) T cells sorted from blood.

CDR3 DNA sequence: TGCGCCAGCAGCAGGACCGGGCCAGATGAGACCCAGTACTTC. Its protein is CASSRTGPDETQYF. The chain uses TRBV5-1 and TRBJ2-5; D not resolved. Looked up from germline, CDR1 is SGHRS and CDR2 is YFSETQ. Trimming stripped 4 bases from V and 5 bases from J, with 15 bases between. There are 14 residues in the CDR3.